The rows below give T cell receptor beta chains drawn from one sample of a study of T cells after yellow fever vaccination. TCRdb used MiXCR to reprocess the 5' RACE reads, holding one entry per CDR3 protein. The table includes 300,000 or so distinct CDR3 sequences, roughly 13% detected once. The starting material was CD4+ T cells sorted from PBMCs, obtained 45 days after the yellow fever booster vaccination. These receptors all come from a man aged 25-45 years who received the YFV17D yellow fever vaccine. The CDR3 runs from the conserved cysteine through the conserved F or W.

V gene	J gene	CDR3 protein
TRBV10-3	TRBJ1-1	CAITGGASEAFF
TRBV7-9	TRBJ2-1	CASSYSGTVYNEQFF
TRBV10-2	TRBJ2-1	CASSDFGTATWRASYNEQFF
TRBV12-3/TRBV12-4	TRBJ2-2	CASSLIASKTPGELFF
TRBV12-5	TRBJ1-2	CASGLVGRGGYTF
TRBV30	TRBJ2-1	CAWSSGQIDNEQFF
TRBV20-1	TRBJ2-7	CSAYIPHRTYEQYF
TRBV6-1	TRBJ1-2	CASSHTGTGHYGYTF
TRBV20-1	TRBJ1-5	CSASPGGWDQPQHF
TRBV15	TRBJ2-7	CATSRGWGANYEQYF